Listed here are 13 T cell receptor beta chains from one sample, sequenced in a study of shared clonotypes between healthy human individuals. Naive CD8 cells lacked CD45RO, underwent positive selection for CCR7 and left out terminally differentiated effector memory CD45RA+ cells. Measured with immunoSEQ multiplex PCR; TCRdb has only the in-frame clones, and not every one. Altogether under 1 million clones are present, about 96% being singletons, with the ten largest covering less than 0.3%. The sequencing sample was made of naive CD8+ T cells sorted from blood. Every receptor here comes from a man younger than 45 in good health.

This rearrangement joins TRBV4-1 to TRBJ2-7, with 7 bases lining up with TRBD1. Trimming cost V 3 bases and J 0 bases; bases outside gene matches: 5. The germline V gene encodes CDR1 MGHRA and CDR2 YSYEKL. The CDR3 covers 15 residues. CDR3 in amino acids: CASSHQTGISYEQYF. CDR3 nucleotides: TGCGCCAGCAGCCACCAGACAGGGATCTCCTACGAGCAGTACTTC.

The CDR3 sequence: CASSDPPRMDTYEQYF. CDR3 DNA sequence: TGTGCCAGCAGTGACCCACCCCGGATGGACACCTACGAGCAGTACTTC. The V gene is TRBV6-1, the J gene TRBJ2-7, with D perhaps matching TRBD1 (5 bases). The V gene's germline CDR1 is MNHNS and CDR2 SASEGT. The CDR3 sequence is 16 residues long. V lost 3 bases and J lost 2, with 17 bases in between.

Here the CDR3 DNA reads TGCAGCGTTGAGGGCCGGACAGACCAGAACTATGGCTACACCTTC. This gives the protein CSVEGRTDQNYGYTF. The chain employs TRBV29-1 and TRBJ1-2; D may be TRBD1 (6 bases). Looked up from germline, CDR1 is SQVTM and CDR2 is ANQGSEA. The CDR3 is made up of 15 amino acids. The V gene lost 3 bases and the J gene lost 2 bases, with 16 bases spanning the gap.

V and J are TRBV28 and TRBJ1-2; 10 bases are shared with TRBD1. CDR1 and CDR2 from the germline V gene are MDHEN and SYDVKM. V was clipped by 0 bases and J by 2 bases; unmatched bases: 6. The CDR3 length is 17 residues. This CDR3 reads CASSLWLGQGTNYGYTF. The CDR3 nucleotides read TGTGCCAGCAGTTTATGGTTGGGACAGGGGACGAACTATGGCTACACCTTC.

The J gene is TRBJ2-3, the V gene TRBV7-2; 15 bases are shared with TRBD2. J was trimmed by 6 bases and V by 5 bases; bases with no gene match: 6. CDR1 and CDR2 from the germline V gene are SGHTA and FQGNSA. The CDR3 covers 16 residues. The DNA of the CDR3 is TGTGCCAGCAGCCGGGGACTAGCGGGAGGACGGGATACGCAGTATTTT. Translated, it gives CASSRGLAGGRDTQYF.

The chain recombines TRBV5-1 with TRBJ2-5; D may be TRBD1 (6 bases). The CDR3 covers 16 residues. V lost 3 bases and J 4 bases, leaving 19 bases between the germline ends. CDR1 and CDR2 (germline): SGHRS, YFSETQ. The CDR3 region has the DNA TGCGCCAGCAGCTCTTACAGGGACACCCGAGTAGAGACCCAGTACTTC. This translates into CASSSYRDTRVETQYF.

The chain couples TRBV29-1 to TRBJ2-2; a possible D gene is TRBD2 (6 bases). In germline, CDR1 is SQVTM, CDR2 ANQGSEA. The CDR3 loop spans 15 amino acids. V lost 7 bases and J 0 bases, leaving 15 bases between the germline ends. The CDR3 region has the DNA TGCAGCGCCCGGGGGACTCTCGCGAACACCGGGGAGCTGTTTTTT. It translates to CSARGTLANTGELFF.

The chain employs TRBV4-1 and TRBJ2-1; possibly TRBD2 for D (7 bases). The CDR3 has 20 amino acids. V gave up 1 base and J gave up 7 bases, with 29 bases separating them. Germline V gene data show CDR1 as MGHRA and CDR2 as YSYEKL. This CDR3 reads CASSQAPVRTSGGNGNEQFF. The CDR3 region has the DNA TGCGCCAGCAGCCAAGCGCCCGTGAGAACATCGGGGGGCAACGGTAATGAGCAGTTCTTC.

The genes are TRBV18 and TRBJ1-5, with D perhaps TRBD1 (5 bases). Trimming took 0 bases from V and 4 from J, leaving 13 bases between them. CDR3 length equals 16 residues. Germline CDR1 reads KGHSH; CDR2 reads LQKENI. The CDR3 here is CASSPPGVGENQPQHF. The CDR3 bases are TGTGCCAGCTCACCACCGGGAGTAGGGGAGAATCAGCCCCAGCATTTT.

V is TRBV6-6 and J is TRBJ2-1; the match to TRBD2 covers 7 bases. Germline trimming cut 5 bases from V and 4 bases from J; bases unmatched to any gene: 8. This CDR3 is 15 amino acids long. Germline CDR1 is MNHNY and CDR2 is SVGAGI (reference sequence). Written as DNA, the CDR3 is TGTGCCAGCAGTGTCGCCCGGCGGGAGTACAATGAGCAGTTCTTC. It translates to CASSVARREYNEQFF.

The sample holds a few counts of this clone. V gene TRBV5-5 combines with J gene TRBJ2-7; D gene uncertain. This CDR3 is 12 amino acids long. Germline V gene sequence: CDR1 SGHKS, CDR2 YYEKEE (reference sequence). Trimming cost V 0 bases and J 3 bases, with 4 bases left between them. CDR3 protein: CASSLGDYEQYF. CDR3 DNA: TGTGCCAGCAGCTTGGGGGACTACGAGCAGTACTTC.

This chain connects TRBV30 to TRBJ2-3, with D unresolved. Germline V gene sequence: CDR1 GTSNPN, CDR2 SVGIG (reference sequence). V lost 3 bases, J lost 0 bases, and 7 bases lay in between. CDR3 size: 13 residues. In nucleotides, the CDR3 is TGTGCCTGGAGGGGCGGTAGCACAGATACGCAGTATTTT. Its translation: CAWRGGSTDTQYF. Together with reference TRBV30 and TRBJ2-3, the CDR3 gives the full variable domain: SQTIHQWPATLVQPVGSPLSLECTVEGTSNPNLYWYRQAAGRGLQLLFYSVGIGQISSEVPQNLSASRPQDRQFILSSKKLLLSDSGFYLCAWRGGSTDTQYFGPGTRLTVL.

V is TRBV28 and J is TRBJ2-3, with TRBD2 matching 8 bases. CDR1 MDHEN and CDR2 SYDVKM come from the germline V gene. CDR3 size: 18 residues. The ends lost 6 bases at V and 3 bases at J; junction bases unmatched: 17. CDR3 bases: TGTGCCAGCAGCACCGTGGTCCTAGCGGGCCTGGGGACAGATACGCAGTATTTT. This gives the protein CASSTVVLAGLGTDTQYF.